This T cell receptor (beta chain) is from a study of blood T cells in healthy people across ages. Worth noting for this clonotype: Its matching antigen is unknown.

Each donor gave approximately 9.1 milliliters of peripheral blood. No fewer than 5.5 micrograms of total RNA were isolated from every sample. Trimming stripped 0 bases from V and 1 base from J, with 14 bases between. The CDR3 length is 16 residues. CDR1 and CDR2 (germline): SGHRS, YFSETQ. It was with a sample-barcoded 5' primer and a J-beta primer mix that a second PCR of about 7 to 12 cycles was run. TCRdb fed the 5' RACE reads into MiXCR, producing one record per CDR3 protein. The sample yields around 780,000 distinct CDR3 sequences, about a quarter seen once. Study-level results: The unsorted PBMCs prevented any conclusive comparison of naive versus antigen-experienced cells.

These records were also assigned to another study, of T cells of mothers and their children. That source adds: Reads recorded for TCR beta CDR3 numbered over 10 million per mother and approximately 3.2 million per child.

J is TRBJ2-7 and V is TRBV5-1; possible D gene TRBD1, 6 bases. This receptor was taken from a boy aged 5-17 years in good health. The sequenced sample consisted of blood. The CDR3 DNA follows: TGCGCCAGCAGCTTGGATCCCCGCGGACAGTCCTACGAGCAGTACTTC. It translates to CASSLDPRGQSYEQYF.